The present T cell receptor beta chain was sequenced within a study of T cell responses to AZD1222 COVID-19 vaccine. Study details: Samples with a second dose at about 4 or about 12 weeks were pooled together.

V was clipped by 0 bases and J by 7 bases, with 10 bases between them. CDR1 is SGHTS, CDR2 YDEGEE, per germline. The CDR3 length is 13 residues. Clones were sequenced by immunoSEQ multiplex PCR, and TCRdb holds only the in-frame ones, with some missing. The sample contains around 160,000 clones, under 95% of which appear only once. Study findings and constraints: Spike-specific TCR breadth rose after two AZD1222 doses, and depth rose as well.

As to this clone: Its antigen is not identified.

This chain connects TRBV5-8 to TRBJ1-2; no reliable D call. This TCR came from an adult in good health. The source was peripheral blood, collected on day 0 of AZD1222 vaccination. The CDR3 nucleotides read TGTGCCAGCAGCTTGGTGTCAGATCGTGGCTACACCTTC. This codes for CASSLVSDRGYTF.